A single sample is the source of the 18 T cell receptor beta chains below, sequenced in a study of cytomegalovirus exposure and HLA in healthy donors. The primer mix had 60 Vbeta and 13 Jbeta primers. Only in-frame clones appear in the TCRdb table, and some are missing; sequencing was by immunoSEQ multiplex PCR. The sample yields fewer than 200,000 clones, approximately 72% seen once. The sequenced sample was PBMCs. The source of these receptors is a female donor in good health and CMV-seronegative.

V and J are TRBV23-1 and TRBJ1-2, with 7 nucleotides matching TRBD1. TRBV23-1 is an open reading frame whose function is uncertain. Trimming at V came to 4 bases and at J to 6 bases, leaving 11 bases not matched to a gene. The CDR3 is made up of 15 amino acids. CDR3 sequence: CASSPFAGTVNGYTF. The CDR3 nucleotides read TGCGCCAGCAGTCCTTTCGCCGGGACAGTCAATGGCTACACCTTC.

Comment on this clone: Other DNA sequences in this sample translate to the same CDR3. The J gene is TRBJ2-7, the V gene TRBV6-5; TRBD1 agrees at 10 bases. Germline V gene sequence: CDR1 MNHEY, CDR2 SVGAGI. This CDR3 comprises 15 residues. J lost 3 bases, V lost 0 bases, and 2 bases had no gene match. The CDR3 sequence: CASSYSGQGSYEQYF. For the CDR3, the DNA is TGTGCCAGCAGTTACTCGGGACAGGGGAGCTACGAGCAGTACTTC.

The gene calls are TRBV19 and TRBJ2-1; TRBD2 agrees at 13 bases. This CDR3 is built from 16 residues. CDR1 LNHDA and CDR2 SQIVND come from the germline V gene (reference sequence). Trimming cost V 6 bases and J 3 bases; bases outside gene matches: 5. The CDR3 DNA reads TGTGCCAGTAGCTCGGGACTAGCGGGGCTCTACAATGAGCAGTTCTTC. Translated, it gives CASSSGLAGLYNEQFF.

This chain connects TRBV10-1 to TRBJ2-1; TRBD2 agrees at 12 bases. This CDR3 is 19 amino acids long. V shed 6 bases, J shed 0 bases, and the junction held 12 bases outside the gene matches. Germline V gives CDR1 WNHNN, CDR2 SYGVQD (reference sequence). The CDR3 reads CASRRLGTSGPPSYNEQFF. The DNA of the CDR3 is TGCGCCAGCAGGAGATTGGGGACTAGCGGGCCGCCCTCCTACAATGAGCAGTTCTTC.

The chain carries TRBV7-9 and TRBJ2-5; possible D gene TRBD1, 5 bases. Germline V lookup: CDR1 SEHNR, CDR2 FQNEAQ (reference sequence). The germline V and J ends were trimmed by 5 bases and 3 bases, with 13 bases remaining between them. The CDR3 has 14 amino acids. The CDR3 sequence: CASSLQAIEETQYF. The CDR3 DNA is TGTGCCAGCAGCCTACAGGCGATAGAAGAGACCCAGTACTTC. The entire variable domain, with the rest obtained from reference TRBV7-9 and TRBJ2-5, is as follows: DTGVSQNPRHKITKRGQNVTFRCDPISEHNRLYWYRQTLGQGPEFLTYFQNEAQLEKSRLLSDRFSAERPKGSFSTLEIQRTEQGDSAMYLCASSLQAIEETQYFGPGTRLLVL.

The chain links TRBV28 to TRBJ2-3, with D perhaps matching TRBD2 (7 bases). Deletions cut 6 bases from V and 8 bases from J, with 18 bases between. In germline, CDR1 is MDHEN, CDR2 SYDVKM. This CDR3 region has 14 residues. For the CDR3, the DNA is TGTGCCAGCAGCCCAGGGGACTATCTCGTTACGCAGTATTTT. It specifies CASSPGDYLVTQYF.

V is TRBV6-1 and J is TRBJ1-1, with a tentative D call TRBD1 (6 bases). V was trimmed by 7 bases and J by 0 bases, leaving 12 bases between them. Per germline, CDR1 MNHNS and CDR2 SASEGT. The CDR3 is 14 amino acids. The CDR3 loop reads CASNPRGLNTEAFF. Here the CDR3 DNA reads TGTGCCAGCAACCCCAGGGGATTGAACACTGAAGCTTTCTTT.

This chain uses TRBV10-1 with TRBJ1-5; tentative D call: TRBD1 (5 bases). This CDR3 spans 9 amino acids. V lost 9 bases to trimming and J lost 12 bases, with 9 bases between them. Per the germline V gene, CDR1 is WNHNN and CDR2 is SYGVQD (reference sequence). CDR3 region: CARRGRQHF. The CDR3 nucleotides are TGCGCCAGGCGGGGCCGCCAGCATTTT.

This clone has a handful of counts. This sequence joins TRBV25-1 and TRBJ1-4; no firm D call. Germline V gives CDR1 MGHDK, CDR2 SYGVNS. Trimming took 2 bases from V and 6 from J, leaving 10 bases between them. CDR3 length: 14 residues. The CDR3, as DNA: TGTGCCAGCAGTGAAAATCAAGCCGATGAAAAACTGTTTTTT. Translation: CASSENQADEKLFF.

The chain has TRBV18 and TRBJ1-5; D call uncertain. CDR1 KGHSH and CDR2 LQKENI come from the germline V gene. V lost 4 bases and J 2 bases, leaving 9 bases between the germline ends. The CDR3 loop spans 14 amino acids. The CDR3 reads CASSRDGGNQPQHF. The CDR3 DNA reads TGTGCCAGCTCACGCGACGGGGGCAATCAGCCCCAGCATTTT.

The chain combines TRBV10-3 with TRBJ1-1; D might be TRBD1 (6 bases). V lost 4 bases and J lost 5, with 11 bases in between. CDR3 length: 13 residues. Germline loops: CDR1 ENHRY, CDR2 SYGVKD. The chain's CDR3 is CAISARGGTEAFF. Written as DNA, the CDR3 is TGTGCCATCAGTGCCAGGGGCGGTACTGAAGCTTTCTTT.

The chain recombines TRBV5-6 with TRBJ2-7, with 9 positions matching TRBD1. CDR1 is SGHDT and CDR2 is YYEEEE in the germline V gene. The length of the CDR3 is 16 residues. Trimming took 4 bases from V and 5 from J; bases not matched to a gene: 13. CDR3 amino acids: CASSRITGGATHEQYF. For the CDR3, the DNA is TGTGCCAGCAGCCGAATCACAGGGGGCGCGACCCACGAGCAGTACTTC.

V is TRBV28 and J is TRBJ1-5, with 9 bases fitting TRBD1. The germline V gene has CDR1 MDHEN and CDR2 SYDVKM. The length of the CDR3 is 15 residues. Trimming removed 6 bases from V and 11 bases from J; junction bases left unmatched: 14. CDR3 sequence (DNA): TGTGCCAGCAGAGGTCCGGGACAGGGCGTCTCATCCCAGCATTTT. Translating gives CASRGPGQGVSSQHF.

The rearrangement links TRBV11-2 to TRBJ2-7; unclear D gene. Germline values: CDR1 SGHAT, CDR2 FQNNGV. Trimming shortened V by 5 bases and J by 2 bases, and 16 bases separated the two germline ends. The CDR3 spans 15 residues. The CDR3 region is CASSILGHPAYEQYF. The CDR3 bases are TGTGCCAGCAGCATCCTCGGTCACCCGGCCTACGAGCAGTACTTC.

DNA of the CDR3: TGCGCCAGCAGCGGGCAGGGGAGCTACAATGAGCAGTTCTTC. Translating it yields CASSGQGSYNEQFF. The rearrangement uses TRBV5-1 and TRBJ2-1; the D gene is possibly TRBD1 (6 bases). Germline-derived CDR1 and CDR2 are SGHRS and YFSETQ. This CDR3 comprises 14 residues. Trimming left V 4 bases short and J 3 bases short, with 11 bases between.

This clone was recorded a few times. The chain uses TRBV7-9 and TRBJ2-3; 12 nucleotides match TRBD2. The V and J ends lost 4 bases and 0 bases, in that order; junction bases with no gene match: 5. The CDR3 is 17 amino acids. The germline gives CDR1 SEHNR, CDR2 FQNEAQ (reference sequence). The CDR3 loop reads CASSSGTSGLSTDTQYF. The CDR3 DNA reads TGTGCCAGCAGCTCCGGGACTAGCGGGCTTAGCACAGATACGCAGTATTTT.

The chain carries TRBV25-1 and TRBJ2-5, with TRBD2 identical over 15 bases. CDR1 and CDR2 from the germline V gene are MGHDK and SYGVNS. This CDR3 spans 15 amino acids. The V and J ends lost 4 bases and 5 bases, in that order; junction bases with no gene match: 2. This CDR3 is CASSGTSGGAETQYF. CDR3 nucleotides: TGTGCCAGCAGTGGGACTAGCGGGGGGGCGGAGACCCAGTACTTC.

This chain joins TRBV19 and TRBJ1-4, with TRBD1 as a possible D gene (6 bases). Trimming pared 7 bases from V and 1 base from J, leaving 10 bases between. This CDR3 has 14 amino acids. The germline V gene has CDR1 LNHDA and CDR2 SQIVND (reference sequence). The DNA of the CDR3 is TGTGCCAGTACTCTCAGGGGAACTAATGAAAAACTGTTTTTT. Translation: CASTLRGTNEKLFF.